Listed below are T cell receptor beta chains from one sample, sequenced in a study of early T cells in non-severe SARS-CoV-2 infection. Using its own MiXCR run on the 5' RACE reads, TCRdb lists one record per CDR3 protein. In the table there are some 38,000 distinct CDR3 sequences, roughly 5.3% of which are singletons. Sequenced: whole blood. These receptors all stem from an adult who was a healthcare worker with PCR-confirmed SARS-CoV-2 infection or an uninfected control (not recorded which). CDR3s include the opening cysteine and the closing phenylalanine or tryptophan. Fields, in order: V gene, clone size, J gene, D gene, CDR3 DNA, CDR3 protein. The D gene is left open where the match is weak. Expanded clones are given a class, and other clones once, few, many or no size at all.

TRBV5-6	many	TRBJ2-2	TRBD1	TGTGCCAGCAGCTTGGTAGTCGGGACAGGTTACACCGGGGAGCTGTTTTTT	CASSLVVGTGYTGELFF
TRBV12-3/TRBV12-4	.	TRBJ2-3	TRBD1	TGTGCCAGCAGCTTGGGACAGGGTTACACAGATACGCAGTATTTT	CASSLGQGYTDTQYF
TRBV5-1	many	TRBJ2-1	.	TGCGCCAGCAGCTTGGATGGGGTCGCGGGTGAGCAGTTCTTC	CASSLDGVAGEQFF
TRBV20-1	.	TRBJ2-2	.	TGCAGTGCTAGAGATCCCGGGACGGCGAACACCGGGGAGCTGTTTTTT	CSARDPGTANTGELFF
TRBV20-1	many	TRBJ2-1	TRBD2	TGCAGTGCACCCCGTGGAGCGGGGGGGATCTTCTCCTACAATGAGCAGTTCTTC	CSAPRGAGGIFSYNEQFF
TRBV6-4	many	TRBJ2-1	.	TGTGCCAGCAGTGAGGCCCAGCGCCCTTACAATGAGCAGTTCTTC	CASSEAQRPYNEQFF
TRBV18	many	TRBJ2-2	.	TGTGCCAGCTCACCACCAACGGGACGGAACACCGGGGAGCTGTTTTTT	CASSPPTGRNTGELFF
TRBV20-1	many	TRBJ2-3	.	TGCAGTGCTCCATCCCCAGTTCCGCCAGATACGCAGTATTTT	CSAPSPVPPDTQYF
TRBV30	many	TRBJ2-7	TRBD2	TGTGCCTGGACTAGCGGGGGGTACGAGCAGTACTTC	CAWTSGGYEQYF
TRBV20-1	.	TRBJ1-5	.	TGCAGTGCTAGGAGGAGTCTCAATCAGCCCCAGCATTTT	CSARRSLNQPQHF
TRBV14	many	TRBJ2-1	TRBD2	TGTGCCAGCAGCCCGCTTCTTGGACTAGCGGGAGGAGGGGTTGAGCAGTTCTTC	CASSPLLGLAGGGVEQFF
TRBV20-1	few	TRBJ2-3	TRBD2	TGCAGTGCCCTAGCGGGAGTAAGCACAGATACGCAGTATTTT	CSALAGVSTDTQYF
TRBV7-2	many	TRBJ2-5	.	TGTGCCAGCAGCTTAGCGGCAGAAGAGACCCAGTACTTC	CASSLAAEETQYF
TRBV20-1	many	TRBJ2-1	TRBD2	TGCAGTGCCTTGCCCCCAAGCGGGAGGGTTGGTGAGCAGTTCTTC	CSALPPSGRVGEQFF
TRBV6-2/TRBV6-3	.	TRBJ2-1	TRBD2	TGTGCCAGCAGTTACAATCCGCGGGGGGGCACGTCCTACAATGAGCAGTTCTTC	CASSYNPRGGTSYNEQFF
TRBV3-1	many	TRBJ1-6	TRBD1	TGTGCCAGCTACAGACAGGGTTCCAATTCACCCCTCCACTTT	CASYRQGSNSPLHF
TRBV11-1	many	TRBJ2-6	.	TGTGCCAGCAGCTTAAGACCCGTTATCTCTGGGGCCAACGTCCTGACTTTC	CASSLRPVISGANVLTF
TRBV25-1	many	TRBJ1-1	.	TGTGCCAGCAGTGCCGGGGTCACTGAAGCTTTCTTT	CASSAGVTEAFF
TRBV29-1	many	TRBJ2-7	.	TGCAGCTACGGGACACCCTACGAGCAGTACTTC	CSYGTPYEQYF
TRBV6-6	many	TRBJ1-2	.	TGTGCCAGCAGTTACTCGTCAGGAGGATTCTATGGCTACACCTTC	CASSYSSGGFYGYTF
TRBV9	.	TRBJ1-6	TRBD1	TGTGCCAGCAGCCCAGGACAGGGGCATTCACCCCTCCACTTT	CASSPGQGHSPLHF
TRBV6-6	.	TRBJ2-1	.	TGTGCCAGCAAGCCCCCCCTCACGGGTGAGCAGTTCTTC	CASKPPLTGEQFF
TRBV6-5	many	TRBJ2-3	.	TGTGCCAGCAGATCTAGCACAGATACGCAGTATTTT	CASRSSTDTQYF
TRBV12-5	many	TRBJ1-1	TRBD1	TGTGCTAGTGGCGGGGGACAGGGGGGAAACACTGAAGCTTTCTTT	CASGGGQGGNTEAFF
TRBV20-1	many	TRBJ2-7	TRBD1	TGCAGTGCTCCGACAGGGGGAAATAACTACGAGCAGTACTTC	CSAPTGGNNYEQYF
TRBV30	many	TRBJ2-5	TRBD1	TGTGCCTGGGGACAAGGACAGGGGGCGCGAGAGACCCAGTACTTC	CAWGQGQGARETQYF
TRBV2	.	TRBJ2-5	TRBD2	TGTGCCAGCAGACCGACTAGCGGGGGGGAAGAGACCCAGTACTTC	CASRPTSGGEETQYF
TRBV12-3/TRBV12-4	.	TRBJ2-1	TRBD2	TGTGCCAGCAGTTTTGGGCGGGGAGGGGAGCAGTTCTTC	CASSFGRGGEQFF
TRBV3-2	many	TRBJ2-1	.	TGTGCCAGCAGCCAAGGGGGACTAGAGGGATACAATGAGCAGTTCTTC	CASSQGGLEGYNEQFF